The clone carrying this T cell receptor beta chain was observed a handful of times. The antigen remains unidentified. V was trimmed by 4 bases and J by 7 bases, leaving 22 bases between them. CDR1 is SGHTA, CDR2 FQGNSA, per germline. This CDR3 is built from 16 residues. This sample is drawn from a study of beta chain features in type 1 diabetes. Study-level information: Sorted cells, approximately 100,000,000 in number, were examined across all samples. Findings of the study overall: All four CD4+ subsets of Type 1 diabetes patients contained TCRB CDR3s that were moderately but significantly shorter.

Isolation of CD4+ naive, central memory, regulatory and stem cell-like memory cells was achieved by sorting via CD45RO/CCR7/CD25/CD127/CD95/CD27. Sequencing targeted expressed TCRB transcripts, as all isolated RNA had been reverse transcribed. Naive, central memory and regulatory T cell samples produced a mean of about 3.5 million reads. TCRdb's table, derived via immunoSEQ multiplex PCR, lists solely in-frame clones and lacks some. The sample carries fewer than 450,000 clones, roughly 14% recorded once. The specimen sequenced was naive CD4+ T cells from blood. The sequence derives from a woman aged 18-29 years with type 1 diabetes. The J gene is TRBJ1-1, the V gene TRBV7-2; a possible D gene is TRBD1 (6 bases). The CDR3: CASSSPPRRGGLEAFF. CDR3 coding DNA: TGTGCCAGCAGCTCCCCTCCCCGAAGGGGGGGACTTGAAGCTTTCTTT. Filled out from reference TRBV7-2 and TRBJ1-1, the complete variable domain reads GAGVSQSPSNKVTEKGKDVELRCDPISGHTALYWYRQSLGQGLEFLIYFQGNSAPDKSGLPSDRFSAERTGGSVSTLTIQRTQQEDSAVYLCASSSPPRRGGLEAFFGQGTRLTVV.